This T cell receptor (beta chain) stems from a study of cytomegalovirus exposure and HLA in healthy donors. Study context: Among roughly 190 million T cells, an earlier analysis found roughly 110 million unique TCR beta sequences.

Comments on this clone: Its antigen is not known. Germline and junction disagree at one end, which may indicate a read error.

General study findings and limits: Some V segments, TRBV6-2 and TRBV6-3 among them, were indistinguishable and were therefore excluded. As a later analysis showed, a missense DCLRE1C variant was linked to trimming of TCR beta V- and J-genes.

This CDR3 spans 15 amino acids. Germline loops: CDR1 SEHNR, CDR2 FQNEAQ (reference sequence). PCR amplification relied on 60 Vbeta primers (plus 13 Jbeta primers). Sequencing used immunoSEQ multiplex PCR; TCRdb keeps in-frame clones, though not all of them. The table includes approximately 110,000 clones, roughly 70% detected once. The source is a man in his forties in good health and CMV-seronegative. The rearrangement uses TRBV7-9 and TRBJ2-2; perhaps TRBD2 as D (6 bases). The sequencing sample was made of PBMCs. The CDR3: CSSSLAELITGELFF. CDR3 DNA: TGTTCCAGCAGCTTAGCGGAGTTGATCACCGGGGAGCTGTTTTTT.